These T cell receptor beta chains were read from a single sample in a study of T cells after yellow fever vaccination. Each CDR3 protein is one row after TCRdb ran MiXCR on the 5' RACE reads. The data show a few hundred thousand distinct CDR3 sequences, 11% seen once. This specimen was PBMCs, taken on the day of the first yellow fever vaccination. The receptors were gathered from a man aged 18 to 29 who received the YFV17D yellow fever vaccine. The CDR3 runs from the conserved cysteine through the conserved F or W. The order of the fields is CDR3 protein, CDR3 DNA, V gene, clone size, J gene, D gene. A D gene is named only where the DNA matches it firmly. Only part of the rows carry a size: once, few, many, or a class if the clone is expanded.

CDR3 protein: CASKTALGDYGYTF
CDR3 DNA: TGCGCCAGCAAGACAGCCCTAGGAGACTATGGCTACACCTTC
V gene: TRBV5-1
clone size: few
J gene: TRBJ1-2
D gene: -

CDR3 protein: CASSFGDRGHGYTF
CDR3 DNA: TGTGCCAGCAGTTTTGGGGACAGGGGACATGGCTACACCTTC
V gene: TRBV27
clone size: -
J gene: TRBJ1-2
D gene: TRBD1

CDR3 protein: CASSLDLAGGPYNEQFF
CDR3 DNA: TGTGCCAGCAGCTTAGATTTAGCGGGGGGTCCCTACAATGAGCAGTTCTTC
V gene: TRBV11-2
clone size: few
J gene: TRBJ2-1
D gene: TRBD2

CDR3 protein: CASRRSGATTYEQYF
CDR3 DNA: TGCGCCAGCAGGCGCTCGGGGGCTACAACCTACGAGCAGTACTTC
V gene: TRBV4-1
clone size: few
J gene: TRBJ2-7
D gene: -

CDR3 protein: CASSQARVGEKLFF
CDR3 DNA: TGCGCCAGCAGCCAGGCCAGGGTGGGTGAAAAACTGTTTTTT
V gene: TRBV4-3
clone size: few
J gene: TRBJ1-4
D gene: -

CDR3 protein: CASSQDPGTITDTQYF
CDR3 DNA: TGTGCCAGCAGCCAAGACCCCGGGACCATCACAGATACGCAGTATTTT
V gene: TRBV4-2
clone size: few
J gene: TRBJ2-3
D gene: -

CDR3 protein: CSARGTPYNEQFF
CDR3 DNA: TGCAGTGCTAGAGGGACACCCTACAATGAGCAGTTCTTC
V gene: TRBV20-1
clone size: few
J gene: TRBJ2-1
D gene: -

CDR3 protein: CASSFQLSSYNEQFF
CDR3 DNA: TGCGCCAGCAGCTTTCAGTTGAGCTCCTACAATGAGCAGTTCTTC
V gene: TRBV5-1
clone size: many
J gene: TRBJ2-1
D gene: -

CDR3 protein: CSAYPPGHNYEQYF
CDR3 DNA: TGCAGTGCCTACCCCCCGGGACATAACTACGAGCAGTACTTC
V gene: TRBV20-1
clone size: -
J gene: TRBJ2-7
D gene: -

CDR3 protein: CASSHPRRPGETDTQYF
CDR3 DNA: TGCGCCAGCAGCCATCCCCGTCGCCCGGGGGAAACAGATACGCAGTATTTT
V gene: TRBV4-3
clone size: few
J gene: TRBJ2-3
D gene: -

CDR3 protein: CAWSRAYNEQFF
CDR3 DNA: TGTGCCTGGAGCAGGGCCTACAATGAGCAGTTCTTC
V gene: TRBV30
clone size: few
J gene: TRBJ2-1
D gene: -

CDR3 protein: CASSLGLAFYEQYF
CDR3 DNA: TGTGCCAGCAGCTTAGGTCTAGCGTTCTACGAGCAGTACTTC
V gene: TRBV7-2
clone size: many
J gene: TRBJ2-7
D gene: -

CDR3 protein: CAISESEASRETQYF
CDR3 DNA: TGTGCCATCAGTGAGTCTGAGGCCAGTCGTGAGACCCAGTACTTC
V gene: TRBV10-3
clone size: few
J gene: TRBJ2-5
D gene: -

CDR3 protein: CASSQGTAGSNEQFF
CDR3 DNA: TGTGCCAGCAGCCAGGGGACAGCGGGGAGCAATGAGCAGTTCTTC
V gene: TRBV7-9
clone size: -
J gene: TRBJ2-1
D gene: -

CDR3 protein: CASSFAGTGEETQYF
CDR3 DNA: TGCGCCAGCAGTTTCGCCGGGACAGGGGAAGAGACCCAGTACTTC
V gene: TRBV5-1
clone size: few
J gene: TRBJ2-5
D gene: TRBD1

CDR3 protein: CASSRQGGSGANVLTF
CDR3 DNA: TGTGCCAGCAGTCGACAGGGCGGGTCTGGGGCCAACGTCCTGACTTTC
V gene: TRBV6-2/TRBV6-3
clone size: -
J gene: TRBJ2-6
D gene: TRBD1

CDR3 protein: CASSFRDLQGNGYTF
CDR3 DNA: TGTGCCAGCAGCTTCCGGGACTTACAAGGCAATGGCTACACCTTC
V gene: TRBV7-2
clone size: -
J gene: TRBJ1-2
D gene: -

CDR3 protein: CASSPGLAGALGETQYF
CDR3 DNA: TGTGCCAGCAGCCCGGGACTAGCGGGGGCCCTGGGGGAGACCCAGTACTTC
V gene: TRBV7-6
clone size: -
J gene: TRBJ2-5
D gene: TRBD2

CDR3 protein: CAWSGFSYNEQFF
CDR3 DNA: TGTGCCTGGAGTGGGTTCTCCTACAATGAGCAGTTCTTC
V gene: TRBV30
clone size: few
J gene: TRBJ2-1
D gene: -

CDR3 protein: CASSPTNAANYGYTF
CDR3 DNA: TGTGCCAGCAGCCCGACAAACGCCGCTAACTATGGCTACACCTTC
V gene: TRBV7-9
clone size: -
J gene: TRBJ1-2
D gene: -

CDR3 protein: CASSFYGTTTYEQYF
CDR3 DNA: TGTGCCAGCAGCTTTTACGGGACTACTACCTACGAGCAGTACTTC
V gene: TRBV7-2
clone size: -
J gene: TRBJ2-7
D gene: TRBD2

CDR3 protein: CASSFWNEGTDTQYF
CDR3 DNA: TGCGCCAGCAGCTTTTGGAATGAAGGCACAGATACGCAGTATTTT
V gene: TRBV5-1
clone size: -
J gene: TRBJ2-3
D gene: -

CDR3 protein: CASSDPGANVLTF
CDR3 DNA: TGTGCCAGCAGTGACCCCGGGGCCAACGTCCTGACTTTC
V gene: TRBV25-1
clone size: few
J gene: TRBJ2-6
D gene: -

CDR3 protein: CASSLMYEGGSGELFF
CDR3 DNA: TGTGCCAGCAGCTTGATGTACGAGGGAGGATCCGGGGAGCTGTTTTTT
V gene: TRBV5-6
clone size: few
J gene: TRBJ2-2
D gene: -

CDR3 protein: CASSSRGRKVEGEAFF
CDR3 DNA: TGTGCCAGCAGCTCAAGGGGGCGAAAAGTGGAGGGTGAAGCTTTCTTT
V gene: TRBV5-6
clone size: -
J gene: TRBJ1-1
D gene: TRBD1

CDR3 protein: CASSPLGAGAGDTQYF
CDR3 DNA: TGTGCCAGCAGCCCCCTTGGAGCGGGGGCGGGAGATACGCAGTATTTT
V gene: TRBV7-2
clone size: -
J gene: TRBJ2-3
D gene: TRBD2

CDR3 protein: CASSDRDRGHQPQHF
CDR3 DNA: TGTGCCAGCAGCGACCGGGACAGGGGGCATCAGCCCCAGCATTTT
V gene: TRBV7-2
clone size: -
J gene: TRBJ1-5
D gene: TRBD1

CDR3 protein: CASSTGGEKLFF
CDR3 DNA: TGTGCCAGCAGCACGGGGGGAGAAAAACTGTTTTTT
V gene: TRBV11-2
clone size: -
J gene: TRBJ1-4
D gene: -

CDR3 protein: CASSDQGAAEAFF
CDR3 DNA: TGTGCCAGCAGTGATCAGGGGGCGGCTGAAGCTTTCTTT
V gene: TRBV25-1
clone size: -
J gene: TRBJ1-1
D gene: TRBD1

CDR3 protein: CASSSSWAYEQYF
CDR3 DNA: TGTGCCAGCAGCTCGAGTTGGGCCTACGAGCAGTACTTC
V gene: TRBV7-6
clone size: few
J gene: TRBJ2-7
D gene: -

CDR3 protein: CASQGQSSWGAFF
CDR3 DNA: TGTGCCAGTCAGGGACAGTCATCCTGGGGAGCTTTCTTT
V gene: TRBV19
clone size: -
J gene: TRBJ1-1
D gene: TRBD1

CDR3 protein: CASSLFSLDRSSDTQYF
CDR3 DNA: TGTGCCAGCAGCTTATTTAGTCTCGACAGGAGTTCAGATACGCAGTATTTT
V gene: TRBV7-9
clone size: -
J gene: TRBJ2-3
D gene: -

CDR3 protein: CASSQVSAETQYF
CDR3 DNA: TGTGCCAGCAGCCAAGTTAGCGCCGAGACCCAGTACTTC
V gene: TRBV3-1
clone size: -
J gene: TRBJ2-5
D gene: -

CDR3 protein: CSVPRRDRAFRTDTQYF
CDR3 DNA: TGCAGTGTTCCAAGGCGGGACAGGGCTTTTCGCACAGATACGCAGTATTTT
V gene: TRBV20-1
clone size: few
J gene: TRBJ2-3
D gene: TRBD1

CDR3 protein: CASSFNLRFHYNEQFF
CDR3 DNA: TGTGCCAGCAGTTTTAATTTACGATTCCACTACAATGAGCAGTTCTTC
V gene: TRBV28
clone size: many
J gene: TRBJ2-1
D gene: -

CDR3 protein: CASSPAGLQETQYF
CDR3 DNA: TGTGCCAGTAGCCCCGCAGGACTACAAGAGACCCAGTACTTC
V gene: TRBV19
clone size: -
J gene: TRBJ2-5
D gene: -

CDR3 protein: CASSLQNNSPLHF
CDR3 DNA: TGTGCCAGCAGTCTGCAAAATAATTCACCCCTCCACTTT
V gene: TRBV7-3
clone size: many
J gene: TRBJ1-6
D gene: -

CDR3 protein: CASSPPTGRPGELFF
CDR3 DNA: TGTGCCAGCAGCCCACCGACAGGGAGGCCCGGGGAGCTGTTTTTT
V gene: TRBV7-9
clone size: -
J gene: TRBJ2-2
D gene: -

CDR3 protein: CASRRGTGVGNEQFF
CDR3 DNA: TGTGCCAGCAGGCGCGGGACAGGGGTAGGAAATGAGCAGTTCTTC
V gene: TRBV12-3/TRBV12-4
clone size: -
J gene: TRBJ2-1
D gene: TRBD1

CDR3 protein: CASSSLDREETQYF
CDR3 DNA: TGCGCCAGCAGCTCGCTAGACAGAGAAGAGACCCAGTACTTC
V gene: TRBV5-1
clone size: -
J gene: TRBJ2-5
D gene: -

CDR3 protein: CASSVGRITDTQYF
CDR3 DNA: TGTGCCAGCAGCGTAGGACGGATCACAGATACGCAGTATTTT
V gene: TRBV9
clone size: few
J gene: TRBJ2-3
D gene: -

CDR3 protein: CASSLLQGGETQYF
CDR3 DNA: TGTGCCAGCAGTTTGCTTCAGGGAGGGGAGACCCAGTACTTC
V gene: TRBV12-3/TRBV12-4
clone size: few
J gene: TRBJ2-5
D gene: TRBD2